This record looks at one T cell receptor (beta chain) sequence and its context. This sample is part of a study of T cell responses to AZD1222 COVID-19 vaccine. The CDR3 totals 13 residues. V was clipped by 8 bases and J by 6 bases, with 16 bases between them. From germline, CDR1 is MNHEY and CDR2 SVGAGI. Here immunoSEQ multiplex PCR was the method, and the copy in TCRdb shows in-frame clones only, minus some. The sample holds 130,000 to 150,000 clones, 86% seen once. The sample here was peripheral blood, taken 28 days after the second AZD1222 dose. The V call is TRBV6-5, the J call TRBJ1-1; tentative D call: TRBD1 (5 bases). The source of this sequence is an adult who received the AZD1222 COVID-19 vaccine. CDR3 DNA sequence: TGTGCCAGCTTCATTAGGAGGGGATCTGAAGCTTTCTTT. Protein product: CASFIRRGSEAFF.